A single sample gave rise to the 12 T cell receptor beta chains below, sequenced in a study of blood T cell repertoires in COVID-19. TCRdb keeps only in-frame clones here, not all; method: immunoSEQ multiplex PCR. The sample carries some 38,000 clones, around 73% recorded once. Sequencing was done on a sample of peripheral blood. The receptors were gathered from a man aged 65 to 79 with acute or convalescent COVID-19.

This clone occurred a few times. V gene TRBV5-4 combines with J gene TRBJ2-5, with TRBD2 matching 7 bases. V dropped 4 bases and J dropped 3; count of bases not matched to a gene: 3. This CDR3 has 13 residues. Germline V gene lookup returns CDR1 SGHNT and CDR2 YYREEE (reference sequence). The CDR3 spells CASSLGLEETQYF. Written as DNA, the CDR3 is TGTGCCAGCAGCCTCGGACTAGAAGAGACCCAGTACTTC.

The chain has TRBV3-1 (or the pseudogene TRBV3-2) and TRBJ1-5, with 9 positions matching TRBD1. This CDR3 comprises 16 residues. V shed 4 bases and J 3 bases; nucleotides not matched to a gene: 7. Germline V gene data show CDR1 as LGHDT and CDR2 as YNNKEL (reference sequence). CDR3 sequence: CASSLTRTGDNQPQHF. CDR3 sequence (DNA): TGTGCCAGCAGCCTTACCCGGACAGGGGACAATCAGCCCCAGCATTTT.

This clone turned up a few times. The V gene is TRBV5-6, the J gene TRBJ1-1, with D maybe TRBD1 (5 bases). The germline gives CDR1 SGHDT, CDR2 YYEEEE. The CDR3 length is 14 residues. Trimming removed 1 base at V and 4 bases at J, with 11 bases between. CDR3 sequence: CASSLTGSRTEAFF. The CDR3 nucleotides are TGTGCCAGCAGCTTGACAGGCTCGCGCACTGAAGCTTTCTTT.

This chain connects TRBV18 to TRBJ1-1; TRBD1 might be the D (6 bases). Trimming cost V 6 bases and J 1 base, with 12 bases left between them. Germline CDR1 KGHSH, CDR2 LQKENI. The CDR3 spans 14 residues. CDR3: CASSVRGTNTEAFF. CDR3 bases: TGTGCCAGCTCGGTCAGGGGTACGAACACTGAAGCTTTCTTT.

The chain has TRBV29-1 and TRBJ1-1; no reliable D call. The germline V gene encodes CDR1 SQVTM and CDR2 ANQGSEA. The CDR3 totals 12 residues. V was pared by 7 bases and J by 0 bases, with 9 bases between. Written as DNA, the CDR3 is TGCAGCGGCCGTCACATGAACACTGAAGCTTTCTTT. Translating it yields CSGRHMNTEAFF. Full variable domain (missing parts from reference TRBV29-1 and TRBJ1-1): SAVISQKPSRDICQRGTSLTIQCQVDSQVTMMFWYRQQPGQSLTLIATANQGSEATYESGFVIDKFPISRPNLTFSTLTVSNMSPEDSSIYLCSGRHMNTEAFFGQGTRLTVV.

The chain employs TRBV11-3 and TRBJ1-1; D might be TRBD1 (6 bases). This CDR3 has 14 amino acids. CDR1 is SGHNT and CDR2 is YENEEA in the germline V gene. Trimming shortened V by 0 bases and J by 6 bases, and 11 bases separated the two germline ends. The CDR3: CASSLDATGPEAFF. DNA for the CDR3: TGTGCCAGCAGCTTAGATGCGACAGGTCCTGAAGCTTTCTTT.

This chain links TRBV2 with TRBJ1-2; D is uncertain. Germline V lookup: CDR1 SNHLY, CDR2 FYNNEI. This CDR3 has 13 amino acids. The V end lost 8 bases, the J end lost 5 bases, and 15 bases lay between the germline ends. CDR3 in amino acids: CASRKGGRYGYTF. The CDR3 DNA is TGTGCCAGCCGGAAGGGAGGGCGATATGGCTACACCTTC.

The V gene is TRBV28, the J gene TRBJ2-5; TRBD2 might be the D (6 bases). Trimming took off 3 bases at V and 5 bases at J, with 10 bases between the two ends. CDR3 size: 13 residues. Germline CDR1 reads MDHEN; CDR2 reads SYDVKM. The CDR3 is CASSLGGEETQYF. The CDR3 DNA is TGTGCCAGCAGTTTGGGGGGAGAGGAGACCCAGTACTTC.

J is TRBJ2-3 and V is TRBV12-3 or TRBV12-4, with unresolved D. This CDR3 has 12 residues. Trimming pared 7 bases from V and 5 bases from J, leaving 10 bases between. CDR3 region: CASTPGGDTQYF. CDR3 nucleotides: TGTGCCAGCACTCCGGGTGGAGATACGCAGTATTTT.

This rearrangement joins TRBV25-1 to TRBJ1-6; TRBD1 matches 8 bases. Germline V gene data show CDR1 as MGHDK and CDR2 as SYGVNS. The CDR3 is 17 residues long. J gave up 11 bases and V 8 bases, and 20 bases lay outside the gene matches. The CDR3 is CASANTGTGARRPPLHF. The CDR3 DNA is TGTGCCAGCGCAAACACCGGGACAGGCGCCCGACGGCCACCCCTCCACTTT.

The chain couples TRBV6-6 to TRBJ1-2; possibly TRBD1 for D (5 bases). CDR1 MNHNY and CDR2 SVGAGI come from the germline V gene (reference sequence). The V end was cut by 2 bases, the J end by 4 bases, with 14 bases between. The CDR3 spans 15 residues. CDR3 protein: CASSYPGGEGYGYTF. The CDR3 DNA follows: TGTGCCAGCAGTTACCCCGGAGGGGAAGGCTATGGCTACACCTTC.

The chain combines TRBV24-1 with TRBJ1-4, with D possibly matching TRBD1 (5 bases). The germline CDR1 and CDR2 sequences are KGHDR and SFDVKD. The CDR3 loop spans 16 amino acids. The V gene lost 3 bases and the J gene lost 5 bases, with 15 bases spanning the gap. The CDR3 sequence: CATSDQNRSGNEKLFF. In nucleotides, the CDR3 is TGTGCCACCAGTGATCAGAACAGGAGCGGGAATGAAAAACTGTTTTTT.